Each of the 8 T cell receptor beta chains below was sequenced from the same sample in a study of beta chain features in type 1 diabetes. The isolated RNA, all of it, was reverse transcribed, so expressed TCRB transcripts were what got sequenced. The table came from immunoSEQ multiplex PCR; TCRdb's copy has only in-frame clones and leaves some out. The sample includes fewer than 350,000 clones, roughly 15% of them seen just once. Notes on the study in general: Type 1 diabetes patients showed a moderate but significant shortening of TCRB CDR3s in all four CD4+ subsets.

Their antigens remain unidentified. Sequenced sample: naive CD4+ T cells from blood. The receptors come from a man aged 18 to 29 with type 1 diabetes.

This chain connects TRBV28 to TRBJ1-5; 10 positions match TRBD1. CDR1 MDHEN and CDR2 SYDVKM come from the germline V gene. The CDR3 has 18 amino acids. With 3 bases clipped from V and 0 bases from J, the junction kept 8 bases outside the gene matches. The CDR3 reads CASSFPGQGTYSNQPQHF. In DNA form, the CDR3 reads TGTGCCAGCAGTTTTCCGGGACAGGGGACTTATAGCAATCAGCCCCAGCATTTT.

The chain employs TRBV15 and TRBJ2-7; 8 bases match TRBD2. Germline V gives CDR1 LNHNV, CDR2 YYDKDF (reference sequence). V lost 4 bases and J lost 4; bases outside the gene matches: 9. This CDR3 spans 15 amino acids. In DNA form, the CDR3 reads TGTGCCACCAGCACCCCCCGGGAGGGCGGTTACGAGCAGTACTTC. Amino acid sequence: CATSTPREGGYEQYF.

J is TRBJ2-3 and V is TRBV9; D is uncertain. Germline V gene sequence: CDR1 SGDLS, CDR2 YYNGEE. With 4 bases removed from V and 3 bases from J, the gap between germline ends came to 15 bases. This CDR3 region has 15 residues. The CDR3 protein is CASSRRWALTDTQYF. The DNA of the CDR3 is TGTGCCAGCAGCAGACGGTGGGCGCTGACAGATACGCAGTATTTT.

V and J are TRBV30 and TRBJ2-1, with 10 bases fitting TRBD2. Germline trimming cut 8 bases from V and 16 bases from J; bases unmatched to any gene: 14. The CDR3 is made up of 12 amino acids. Germline CDR1 is GTSNPN and CDR2 is SVGIG (reference sequence). In nucleotides, the CDR3 is TGTGCCCGCGGTGACCCCGGGACTAGCGAATTCTTC. This translates into CARGDPGTSEFF.

V gene TRBV9 combines with J gene TRBJ2-5; perhaps TRBD2 as D (5 bases). The CDR3 is 15 amino acids. Germline values: CDR1 SGDLS, CDR2 YYNGEE. Trimming took off 4 bases at V and 6 bases at J, with 19 bases between the two ends. The CDR3 sequence: CASSPRPGVLQTQYF. CDR3 nucleotide sequence: TGTGCCAGCAGCCCGCGACCCGGGGTCTTGCAGACCCAGTACTTC.

This clone was counted a few times. The chain joins TRBV27 to TRBJ2-7; D might be TRBD2 (6 bases). V was clipped by 7 bases and J by 6 bases, with 19 bases between them. The germline V gene encodes CDR1 MNHEY and CDR2 SMNVEV (reference sequence). CDR3 size: 14 residues. Written as DNA, the CDR3 is TGTGCCAGCACTTCTTCCGGGAGCGCGGGCGAGCAGTACTTC. This encodes CASTSSGSAGEQYF.

A few counts support this clone. The gene calls are TRBV6-4 and TRBJ2-1; 9 positions agree with TRBD1. Per the germline V gene, CDR1 is MRHNA and CDR2 is SNTAGT. This CDR3 is 13 amino acids long. J gave up 6 bases and V 6 bases, and 3 bases lay outside the gene matches. In DNA, the CDR3 is TGTGCCAGCAGGGAGACAGGGGGCAATGAGCAGTTCTTC. This encodes CASRETGGNEQFF.

The gene calls are TRBV6-1 and TRBJ1-2, with 11 bases aligning to TRBD1. The V and J ends lost 5 bases and 6 bases, in that order; junction bases with no gene match: 8. From germline, CDR1 is MNHNS and CDR2 SASEGT. The CDR3 loop spans 15 amino acids. CDR3 nucleotide sequence: TGTGCCAGCAGTAGGGGACAGGGGGGTTCTCATGGCTACACCTTC. It specifies CASSRGQGGSHGYTF.